This paragraph covers one T cell receptor (beta chain) sequence. Its matching antigen is unknown. The record originates from a study of T cell responses to AZD1222 COVID-19 vaccine. Whole-study results and caveats: Reportedly, nearly half the spike-specific TCRs target unmutated variant regions. It was only five to seven AZD1222 recipients who were seropositive at baseline. The span of vaccine-associated CD4 TCRs extended across spike, with dominance at 160-218 and 743-854.

Sequenced by immunoSEQ multiplex PCR; TCRdb stores in-frame clones only, minus some. This table has roughly 100,000 clones, roughly 80% appearing once. CDR1 is LGHNA, CDR2 YSLEER, per germline. The CDR3 is made up of 13 amino acids. Losses at the gene ends were 4 bases for V and 7 bases for J; bases not matched to a gene: 4. This receptor was taken from an adult in good health. The chain links TRBV4-3 to TRBJ1-5; 7 bases are shared with TRBD1. The sample in question was peripheral blood, obtained on day 0 of AZD1222 vaccination. For the CDR3, the DNA is TGCGCCAGCAGCCGGGAAGGGGGCCAGCCCCAGCATTTT. It is translated as CASSREGGQPQHF.